Each of the 17 T cell receptor beta chains below was sequenced from the same sample in a study of T-cell reconstitution after alpha-beta-depleted transplantation in children. Unique molecular identifiers were incorporated during preparation of the TCRbeta library. Each CDR3 protein is one row after TCRdb ran MiXCR on the PCR reads. The table shows around 400,000 distinct CDR3 sequences, with about 11% occurring only once. This specimen consisted of PBMCs from the stem cell graft donor, obtained from the stem cell graft. These receptors were taken from a human donor who donated a stem cell graft to a child with acute myeloid leukemia.

The CDR3, as DNA: TGTGCCAGCAGCTTTTCTAGCGGGACAGGAGGGCCGGGGGAGCAGTACTTC. Amino acid sequence: CASSFSSGTGGPGEQYF. The rearrangement links TRBV7-2 to TRBJ2-7, with TRBD2 as a possible D gene (9 bases). This CDR3 is 17 amino acids long. The germline CDR1 and CDR2 sequences are SGHTA and FQGNSA. Trimming took off 3 bases at V and 7 bases at J, with 25 bases between the two ends. The variable domain in full, completed from reference TRBV7-2 and TRBJ2-7, reads GAGVSQSPSNKVTEKGKDVELRCDPISGHTALYWYRQSLGQGLEFLIYFQGNSAPDKSGLPSDRFSAERTGGSVSTLTIQRTQQEDSAVYLCASSFSSGTGGPGEQYFGPGTRLTVT.

This clonotype was counted a few times. The chain couples TRBV25-1 to TRBJ2-7; D is undetermined. With 0 bases removed from V and 2 bases from J, the gap between germline ends came to 2 bases. Germline CDR1 reads MGHDK; CDR2 reads SYGVNS. The CDR3 runs to 12 residues. In nucleotides, the CDR3 is TGTGCCAGCAGTGAATACCCCTACGAGCAGTACTTC. Encoded protein: CASSEYPYEQYF.

The chain has TRBV6-1 and TRBJ2-2; D may be TRBD2 (6 bases). In germline, CDR1 is MNHNS, CDR2 SASEGT. Trimming cost V 6 bases and J 3 bases, with 14 bases left between them. The CDR3 spans 15 residues. The DNA for the CDR3 is TGTGCCAGCAGGCGGGATGGTCATTACACCGGGGAGCTGTTTTTT. Translating it yields CASRRDGHYTGELFF.

The chain employs TRBV20-1 and TRBJ2-5, with D perhaps TRBD2 (5 bases). Germline assignment: CDR1 DFQATT and CDR2 SNEGSKA (reference sequence). The CDR3 is 11 residues long. CDR3 amino acids: CSAGLQETQYF. Here the CDR3 DNA reads TGCAGCGCCGGACTCCAAGAGACCCAGTACTTC.

This clonotype was counted only a few times. The V gene is TRBV29-1, the J gene TRBJ2-3; D uncertain. V lost 6 bases to trimming and J lost 0 bases, with 10 bases between them. The CDR3 contains 13 residues. Germline CDR1 is SQVTM and CDR2 is ANQGSEA. The CDR3: CSVGPPSTDTQYF. For the CDR3, the DNA is TGCAGCGTCGGGCCGCCTAGCACAGATACGCAGTATTTT.

The chain recombines TRBV12-3 or TRBV12-4 with TRBJ2-3; possible D gene TRBD1, 7 bases. V was pared by 7 bases and J by 4 bases, with 27 bases between. The CDR3 has 18 residues. In nucleotides, the CDR3 is TGTGCCAGCACCCAGGGGGTCGACTCGGTGGTAGCGGCAGATACGCAGTATTTT. Translated: CASTQGVDSVVAADTQYF.

The chain carries TRBV15 and TRBJ2-1; 8 bases are shared with TRBD2. This CDR3 spans 15 amino acids. Germline CDR1 reads LNHNV; CDR2 reads YYDKDF (reference sequence). Germline trimming cut 3 bases from V and 1 base from J; bases unmatched to any gene: 2. The CDR3 DNA follows: TGTGCCACCAGCAGCCGCGGGGGGTCCTACAATGAGCAGTTCTTC. Its translation: CATSSRGGSYNEQFF.

The rearrangement uses TRBV7-6 and TRBJ1-1; TRBD1 agrees at 8 bases. The germline V gene encodes CDR1 SGHVS and CDR2 FNYEAQ. Trimming removed 4 bases from V and 4 bases from J; junction bases left unmatched: 5. The CDR3 sequence is 14 residues long. CDR3 bases: TGTGCCAGCAGCTATACAGGGGGGAGCACTGAAGCTTTCTTT. Its protein is CASSYTGGSTEAFF.

Remarks on this clonotype: A much larger clone differs by one base, so this may be a read error. The rearrangement joins TRBV5-1 to TRBJ2-2; no clear D gene. This CDR3 has 14 amino acids. Germline assignment: CDR1 SGHRS and CDR2 YFSETQ. V lost 2 bases, J lost 8 bases, and 13 bases lay in between. The CDR3 loop reads CASSFGPQMGELFF. For the CDR3, the DNA is TGCGCCAGCAGCTTTGGGCCCCAAATGGGGGAGCTGTTTTTT.

This clonotype has just a few counts. The rearrangement uses TRBV4-1 and TRBJ2-3, with TRBD2 matching over 7 bases. CDR1 MGHRA and CDR2 YSYEKL come from the germline V gene. This CDR3 spans 15 amino acids. After removal of 5 bases from V and 5 bases from J, the junction contained 10 bases not matched to a gene. The CDR3 protein is CASSSGGLEGDTQYF. CDR3 nucleotides: TGCGCCAGCAGCTCAGGAGGACTAGAGGGAGATACGCAGTATTTT.

This clonotype showed up just a few times. The chain combines TRBV29-1 with TRBJ2-5, with a weak D call TRBD2 (5 bases). V lost 4 bases and J 2 bases, leaving 11 bases between the germline ends. Germline assignment: CDR1 SQVTM and CDR2 ANQGSEA. This CDR3 comprises 13 residues. The CDR3 coding sequence is TGCAGCGTTGGTTGGACTCTACAAGAGACCCAGTACTTC. Translating it yields CSVGWTLQETQYF.

This clonotype was seen repeatedly, ten times or more. J is TRBJ2-1 and V is TRBV10-2, with 13 bases aligning to TRBD2. This CDR3 contains 14 residues. Germline V gene data show CDR1 as WSHSY and CDR2 as SAAADI. V trimming: 8 bases; J trimming: 2 bases; junction bases outside the gene matches: 0. The CDR3 region has the DNA TGCGCCAGCGGGACTAGCGGGGCCTACAATGAGCAGTTCTTC. Encoded protein: CASGTSGAYNEQFF.

This clonotype was detected a few times. The chain joins TRBV5-1 to TRBJ2-1; the D gene is possibly TRBD1 (6 bases). Germline lookup yields CDR1 SGHRS and CDR2 YFSETQ. Trimming cost V 3 bases and J 4 bases, with 14 bases left between them. This CDR3 region has 15 residues. CDR3 residues: CASSYSRGGYNEQFF. CDR3 nucleotide sequence: TGCGCCAGCAGCTATTCTAGAGGGGGTTACAATGAGCAGTTCTTC.

This clonotype was seen only a few times. V and J are TRBV5-1 and TRBJ1-4; TRBD1 matches 8 bases. Trimming at V came to 3 bases and at J to 7 bases, leaving 2 bases not matched to a gene. The CDR3 runs 13 residues. The germline V gene has CDR1 SGHRS and CDR2 YFSETQ. CDR3 in amino acids: CASSWGQAEKLFF. The CDR3 DNA reads as TGCGCCAGCAGCTGGGGACAGGCTGAAAAACTGTTTTTT.

Many counts were recorded for this clonotype. V gene TRBV5-5 combines with J gene TRBJ2-3; TRBD2 matches at 8 bases. V gave up 1 base and J gave up 2 bases; unmatched junction bases: 9. CDR3 length: 17 residues. In germline, CDR1 is SGHKS, CDR2 YYEKEE (reference sequence). This chain's CDR3 is CASSLYLPAGDTDTQYF. CDR3 bases: TGTGCCAGCAGCTTGTATCTTCCAGCGGGAGACACAGATACGCAGTATTTT.

With respect to this clonotype: A read error may explain this, as a much larger clone is one base away. The rearrangement uses TRBV11-2 and TRBJ2-6; D gene ambiguous. The length of the CDR3 is 14 residues. The germline V gene encodes CDR1 SGHAT and CDR2 FQNNGV. CDR3 coding DNA: TGTGCCGGCAGCTTAGGGACTGGGGCCAACGTCCTGACTTTC. Its translation: CAGSLGTGANVLTF.

The chain has TRBV25-1 and TRBJ2-7; 7 bases align to TRBD1. CDR1 is MGHDK and CDR2 is SYGVNS in the germline V gene. The CDR3 contains 15 residues. Trimming took 5 bases from V and 2 from J; bases not matched to a gene: 9. CDR3 sequence: CASSPGQEYPYEQYF. The CDR3, as DNA: TGTGCCAGCAGTCCTGGACAGGAATACCCCTACGAGCAGTACTTC.